A selection of T cell receptor beta chains follows, all from one sample in a study of T-cell memory formation after mild COVID-19. TCRdb processed the 5' RACE reads anew with MiXCR; each CDR3 protein has one entry. The sample records under 550,000 distinct CDR3 sequences, 18% being singletons. Sequencing was done on a sample of PBMCs or a T cell subset sorted from them (not recorded which). Receptors originate from a man younger than 35 who had mild COVID-19 (a few samples of this study predate the infection). Cell type and time point are not known. The CDR3 runs from the conserved cysteine through the conserved F or W. D genes are given only for firm matches. A row's size may be missing; if present it is once, few, many or a size class.

abundance: .; v_gene: TRBV4-3; j_gene: TRBJ1-2; d_gene: .; CDR3nt: TGCGCCAGCAGCCAAGAATTGGCGGACTATGGCTACACCTTC; CDR3aa: CASSQELADYGYTF
abundance: .; v_gene: TRBV29-1; j_gene: TRBJ2-3; d_gene: TRBD2; CDR3nt: TGCAGCGTTATTCGGACTAGCGCCGGCACAGATACGCAGTATTTT; CDR3aa: CSVIRTSAGTDTQYF
abundance: .; v_gene: TRBV7-6; j_gene: TRBJ2-5; d_gene: TRBD2; CDR3nt: TGTGCCAGCAGCGTAGACGGGACTAGCGGGAGGGGCCCCCAGTACTTC; CDR3aa: CASSVDGTSGRGPQYF
abundance: many; v_gene: TRBV20-1; j_gene: TRBJ2-3; d_gene: .; CDR3nt: TGCAGTGACCGGGACCCAAACACAGATACGCAGTATTTT; CDR3aa: CSDRDPNTDTQYF
abundance: .; v_gene: TRBV4-1; j_gene: TRBJ1-1; d_gene: .; CDR3nt: TGCGCCAGCAGCCAAGATCGGAGGAGGGGGGTGAACACTGAAGCTTTCTTT; CDR3aa: CASSQDRRRGVNTEAFF
abundance: many; v_gene: TRBV25-1; j_gene: TRBJ2-3; d_gene: TRBD2; CDR3nt: TGTGCCAGCAGTGAACTAGCGGGGGCTAGCACAGATACGCAGTATTTT; CDR3aa: CASSELAGASTDTQYF
abundance: .; v_gene: TRBV7-9; j_gene: TRBJ1-2; d_gene: TRBD1; CDR3nt: TGTGCCAGCAGCCTCAGGGGGCGCCGAGATGGCTACACCTTC; CDR3aa: CASSLRGRRDGYTF
abundance: many; v_gene: TRBV6-1; j_gene: TRBJ2-4; d_gene: .; CDR3nt: TGTGCCAGCAGTGATTTTGGGTCAGCCAAAAACATTCAGTACTTC; CDR3aa: CASSDFGSAKNIQYF
abundance: .; v_gene: TRBV6-1; j_gene: TRBJ1-2; d_gene: .; CDR3nt: TGTGCCAGCAGGCCCGCGGGGCACTATGGCTACACCTTC; CDR3aa: CASRPAGHYGYTF
abundance: few; v_gene: TRBV18; j_gene: TRBJ1-2; d_gene: .; CDR3nt: TGTGCCAGCTCACCTTCCCTACAGTTTTTCTATGGCTACACCTTC; CDR3aa: CASSPSLQFFYGYTF
abundance: few; v_gene: TRBV6-1; j_gene: TRBJ2-5; d_gene: .; CDR3nt: TGTGCCAGCAGTGAAGAAAGGGATTGGGGAGAGACCCAGTACTTC; CDR3aa: CASSEERDWGETQYF
abundance: .; v_gene: TRBV6-6; j_gene: TRBJ2-5; d_gene: TRBD2; CDR3nt: TGTGCCAGCAGTTACATAGCGGGCGGGATCGGGACCCAGTACTTC; CDR3aa: CASSYIAGGIGTQYF
abundance: .; v_gene: TRBV5-1; j_gene: TRBJ1-3; d_gene: .; CDR3nt: TGCGCCAGCAGCTTACAGGGAACGGCGTCCTCTGGAAACACCATATATTTT; CDR3aa: CASSLQGTASSGNTIYF
abundance: .; v_gene: TRBV9; j_gene: TRBJ1-2; d_gene: .; CDR3nt: TGTGCCAGCAGCCCACAAGGCTCAGGATACTTCTATGGCTACACCTTC; CDR3aa: CASSPQGSGYFYGYTF
abundance: few; v_gene: TRBV5-1; j_gene: TRBJ2-3; d_gene: TRBD1; CDR3nt: TGCGCCAGCAGCCTCGGGACAGGCAGTGGAGCCACAGATACGCAGTATTTT; CDR3aa: CASSLGTGSGATDTQYF
abundance: few; v_gene: TRBV9; j_gene: TRBJ2-3; d_gene: TRBD2; CDR3nt: TGTGCCAGCAGCGTAGCGGCCGGGGACTACCTCGGGGGTAGCACAGATACGCAGTATTTT; CDR3aa: CASSVAAGDYLGGSTDTQYF
abundance: .; v_gene: TRBV20-1; j_gene: TRBJ2-1; d_gene: .; CDR3nt: TGCAGCTGGGAGACGGCAGGGGTCAATGAGCAGTTCTTC; CDR3aa: CSWETAGVNEQFF
abundance: .; v_gene: TRBV5-1; j_gene: TRBJ2-5; d_gene: .; CDR3nt: TGCTCCAGCAGCCTGGGTGATGGGGACCAAGAGACCCAGTACTTC; CDR3aa: CSSSLGDGDQETQYF
abundance: .; v_gene: TRBV12-3/TRBV12-4; j_gene: TRBJ1-2; d_gene: .; CDR3nt: TGTGCCAGCAGTTTGCGCGGGGATCGGAGCTACACCTTC; CDR3aa: CASSLRGDRSYTF
abundance: .; v_gene: TRBV5-1; j_gene: TRBJ2-5; d_gene: .; CDR3nt: TGCGCCAGCAGCTTGGCAGCGGGCAAGGAAGAGACCCAGTACTTC; CDR3aa: CASSLAAGKEETQYF
abundance: few; v_gene: TRBV18; j_gene: TRBJ1-1; d_gene: TRBD1; CDR3nt: TGTGCCAGCTCACAGGGGACAGATAACACTGAAGCTTTCTTT; CDR3aa: CASSQGTDNTEAFF
abundance: .; v_gene: TRBV6-5; j_gene: TRBJ2-5; d_gene: .; CDR3nt: TGTGCCAGCAGTTACGAAGAAGGGACCCAGTACTTC; CDR3aa: CASSYEEGTQYF
abundance: many; v_gene: TRBV19; j_gene: TRBJ2-4; d_gene: TRBD1; CDR3nt: TGTGCCAGTAGTATTCAGACAGGGGGGCAGTACTTC; CDR3aa: CASSIQTGGQYF
abundance: many; v_gene: TRBV12-3/TRBV12-4; j_gene: TRBJ1-2; d_gene: .; CDR3nt: TGTGCCAGCAGTTTAGACGGGACGGACTATGGCTACACCTTC; CDR3aa: CASSLDGTDYGYTF
abundance: few; v_gene: TRBV20-1; j_gene: TRBJ1-2; d_gene: .; CDR3nt: TGCAGTGCTAGAGAGGGAGGGTGGGACTATGGCTACACCTTC; CDR3aa: CSAREGGWDYGYTF
abundance: .; v_gene: TRBV10-3; j_gene: TRBJ2-2; d_gene: TRBD2; CDR3nt: TGTGCCGCGCGGACTAGCGGGACCGGGGAGCTGTTTTTT; CDR3aa: CAARTSGTGELFF
abundance: .; v_gene: TRBV7-9; j_gene: TRBJ1-1; d_gene: .; CDR3nt: TGTGCCAGCAGCTTGGGACACCTTGAGGACACTGAAGCTTTCTTT; CDR3aa: CASSLGHLEDTEAFF
abundance: many; v_gene: TRBV5-1; j_gene: TRBJ2-3; d_gene: TRBD2; CDR3nt: TGCGCCAGCAGCCTCCTGACTAGCGGGGAGGCAGATACGCAGTATTTT; CDR3aa: CASSLLTSGEADTQYF
abundance: .; v_gene: TRBV11-2; j_gene: TRBJ1-1; d_gene: .; CDR3nt: TGTGCCAGCAGCTTAAACGAGGGGTGGACTGAAGCTTTCTTT; CDR3aa: CASSLNEGWTEAFF
abundance: few; v_gene: TRBV25-1; j_gene: TRBJ1-6; d_gene: .; CDR3nt: TGTGCCAGCAGTACCTCACAGGGAAGAGGGTCACCCCTCCACTTT; CDR3aa: CASSTSQGRGSPLHF
abundance: .; v_gene: TRBV3-1; j_gene: TRBJ1-2; d_gene: .; CDR3nt: TGTGCCAGCAGCCAAGACTGGGGGGGACTCTATGGCTACACCTTC; CDR3aa: CASSQDWGGLYGYTF
abundance: few; v_gene: TRBV4-1; j_gene: TRBJ1-5; d_gene: TRBD1; CDR3nt: TGCGCCAGCAGCCAAAGCCGGGACAGGGAAGCTCAGCCCCAGCATTTT; CDR3aa: CASSQSRDREAQPQHF
abundance: many; v_gene: TRBV29-1; j_gene: TRBJ2-1; d_gene: .; CDR3nt: TGCAGCACCCGGGACGGTGAGCAGTTCTTC; CDR3aa: CSTRDGEQFF
abundance: many; v_gene: TRBV6-2/TRBV6-3; j_gene: TRBJ1-4; d_gene: .; CDR3nt: TGTGCCAGCAGTCCCGCGGATGAAAAACTGTTTTTT; CDR3aa: CASSPADEKLFF
abundance: .; v_gene: TRBV20-1; j_gene: TRBJ1-1; d_gene: TRBD1; CDR3nt: TGCAGTGCTAGGGACAGGGTGTGGGGCACTGAAGCTTTCTTT; CDR3aa: CSARDRVWGTEAFF
abundance: .; v_gene: TRBV5-1; j_gene: TRBJ2-2; d_gene: TRBD2; CDR3nt: TGCGCCAGCAGCCGACCCGGACTAGCTGGCGGGGAGCTGTTTTTT; CDR3aa: CASSRPGLAGGELFF
abundance: .; v_gene: TRBV11-2; j_gene: TRBJ2-3; d_gene: TRBD2; CDR3nt: TGTGCCAGCAGCTCGCGACTAGCGGGGGGAAACTCAGATACGCAGTATTTT; CDR3aa: CASSSRLAGGNSDTQYF
abundance: few; v_gene: TRBV18; j_gene: TRBJ2-3; d_gene: TRBD1; CDR3nt: TGTGCCAGCTCGGTTCCCCTCCCCGGGACAGGGGAAACAGATACGCAGTATTTT; CDR3aa: CASSVPLPGTGETDTQYF
abundance: .; v_gene: TRBV12-3/TRBV12-4; j_gene: TRBJ2-6; d_gene: .; CDR3nt: TGTGCCAGCAGTTTGATCCCCTCTGGGGCCAACGTCCTGACTTTC; CDR3aa: CASSLIPSGANVLTF
abundance: .; v_gene: TRBV5-1; j_gene: TRBJ2-6; d_gene: .; CDR3nt: TGCGCCAGCAGCTTGGCACGGACGATGAGCTCTGGGGCCAACGTCCTGACTTTC; CDR3aa: CASSLARTMSSGANVLTF
abundance: .; v_gene: TRBV2; j_gene: TRBJ1-1; d_gene: .; CDR3nt: TGTGCCAGCAGTGAAGCGCTTCAGGGTCCAGAAGCTTTCTTT; CDR3aa: CASSEALQGPEAFF